This entry concerns a single TCR beta chain. Its cognate antigen is unknown. The entry originates in a study of PD-1 blockade in mismatch repair-deficient tumors. The time point: roughly 11-day in vitro stimulation with candidate neoantigen peptide 5. Germline V gene lookup returns CDR1 MGHRA and CDR2 YSYEKL. V lost 1 base and J lost 0, with 13 bases in between. The CDR3 totals 17 residues. TCRdb keeps only in-frame clones here, not all; method: immunoSEQ multiplex PCR. The top ten clones hold approximately 11% of a sample with fewer than 16,000 clones, around 80% of them seen once. This chain joins TRBV4-1 and TRBJ2-1; possible D gene TRBD1, 5 bases. The TCR was taken from an adult with mismatch repair-deficient cancer. The specimen comprised cells cultured in vitro, sampled from a patient treated with pembrolizumab. The CDR3 spells CASSQGGASSSYNEQFF. The CDR3 region has the DNA TGCGCCAGCAGCCAAGGGGGCGCGTCAAGCTCCTACAATGAGCAGTTCTTC.